The entry below describes one TCR beta chain. Trimming shortened V by 5 bases and J by 10 bases, and 18 bases separated the two germline ends. This CDR3 comprises 14 residues. CDR1 is SGHTA, CDR2 FQGTGA, per germline. The data are from a study of T-cell memory formation after mild COVID-19. TCR alpha and TCR beta cDNA libraries with sample barcodes and UMIs came from 5'RACE using constant-segment primers. One entry per CDR3 protein results from TCRdb running MiXCR on the 5' RACE reads. The table lists hundreds of thousands of distinct CDR3 sequences, 20% to 25% of them singletons. The chain recombines TRBV7-3 with TRBJ2-1; perhaps TRBD1 as D (6 bases). The sequenced sample was PBMCs or a T cell subset sorted from them (not recorded which). The clonotype was recovered from a man aged 18 to 30 who had mild COVID-19 (a few samples of this study predate the infection). Cell type and time point are not known. The CDR3 reads CASSLLAPTGEQFF. CDR3 nucleotides: TGTGCCAGCAGCCTCCTAGCCCCTACAGGGGAGCAGTTCTTC.